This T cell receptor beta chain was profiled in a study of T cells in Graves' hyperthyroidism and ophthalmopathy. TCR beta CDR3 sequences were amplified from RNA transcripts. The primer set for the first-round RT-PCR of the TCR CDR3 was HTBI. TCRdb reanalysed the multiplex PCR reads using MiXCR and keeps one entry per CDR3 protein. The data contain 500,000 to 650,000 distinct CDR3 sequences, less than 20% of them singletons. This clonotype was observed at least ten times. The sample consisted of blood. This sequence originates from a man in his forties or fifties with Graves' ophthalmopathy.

CDR3 loop: CASKGGTGNTGELFF. CDR3 nucleotide sequence: TGTGCCAGCAAAGGCGGGACAGGGAACACCGGGGAGCTGTTTTTT. This chain links TRBV6-2 or TRBV6-3 with TRBJ2-2; TRBD1 matches 8 bases. The CDR3 covers 15 residues. CDR1 MNHEY and CDR2 SVGEGT come from the germline V gene. With V trimmed by 7 bases and J by 1 base, 5 bases remained unmatched.